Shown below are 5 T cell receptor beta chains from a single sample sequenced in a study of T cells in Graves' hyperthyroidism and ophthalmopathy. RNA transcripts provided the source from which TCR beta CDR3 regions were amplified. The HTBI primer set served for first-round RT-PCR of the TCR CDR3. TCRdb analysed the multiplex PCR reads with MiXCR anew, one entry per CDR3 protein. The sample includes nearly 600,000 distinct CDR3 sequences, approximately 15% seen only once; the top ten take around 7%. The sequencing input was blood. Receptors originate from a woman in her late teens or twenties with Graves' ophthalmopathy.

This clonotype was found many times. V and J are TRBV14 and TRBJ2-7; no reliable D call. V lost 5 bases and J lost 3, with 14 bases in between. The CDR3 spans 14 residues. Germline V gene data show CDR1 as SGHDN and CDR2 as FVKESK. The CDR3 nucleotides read TGTGCCAGCAGCTCACTACTGACATACTACGAGCAGTACTTC. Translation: CASSSLLTYYEQYF.

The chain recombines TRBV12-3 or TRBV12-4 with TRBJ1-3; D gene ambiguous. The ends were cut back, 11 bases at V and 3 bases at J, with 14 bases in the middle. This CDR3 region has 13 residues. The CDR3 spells CAAQVPGGNTIYF. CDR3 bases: TGTGCCGCCCAGGTCCCCGGTGGAAACACCATATATTTT.

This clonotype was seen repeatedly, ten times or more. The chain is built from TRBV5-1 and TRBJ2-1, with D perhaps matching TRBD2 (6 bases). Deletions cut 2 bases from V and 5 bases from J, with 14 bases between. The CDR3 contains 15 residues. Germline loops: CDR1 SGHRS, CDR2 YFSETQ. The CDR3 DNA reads TGCGCCAGCAGCTTAGGAGGGGCTTCGGACAATGAGCAGTTCTTC. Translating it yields CASSLGGASDNEQFF.

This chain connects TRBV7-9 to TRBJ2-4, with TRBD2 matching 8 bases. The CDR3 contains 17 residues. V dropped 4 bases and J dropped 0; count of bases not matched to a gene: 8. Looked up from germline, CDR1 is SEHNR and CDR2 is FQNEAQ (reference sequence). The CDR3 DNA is TGTGCCAGCAGCTCTCGGGAGGGAAGGGGAGCCAAAAACATTCAGTACTTC. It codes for CASSSREGRGAKNIQYF.

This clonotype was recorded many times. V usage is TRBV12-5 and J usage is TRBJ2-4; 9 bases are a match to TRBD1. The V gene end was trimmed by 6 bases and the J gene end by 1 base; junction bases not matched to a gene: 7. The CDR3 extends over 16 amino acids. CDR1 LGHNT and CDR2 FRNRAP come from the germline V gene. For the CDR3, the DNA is TGTGCTAGTGGCCGCTCCGGACAGGGGGCCAAAAACATTCAGTACTTC. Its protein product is CASGRSGQGAKNIQYF.